The 10 T cell receptor beta chains below were found in one sample sequenced in a study of cytomegalovirus exposure and HLA in healthy donors (dated by TCRdb to the late 2010s). To prepare the library, the immunoSEQ multiplex PCR assay was applied. A mixture of 60 forward primers for TCR Vbeta segments and 13 reverse primers for TCR Jbeta segments was used in the multiplex PCR. In its TCRdb copy, this immuneACCESS table keeps in-frame sequences only and misses some clones. Where compared with another copy, unresolved V genes explain less than half of these, and the others have no known cause. This sample lists 150,000 to 200,000 clones; roughly 80% were detected once. Around 4% of the sample comes from the top ten. The sequenced sample consisted of PBMCs. The receptors shown here come from a middle-aged man in good health and CMV-seronegative.

The chain carries TRBV7-2 and TRBJ2-3, with D perhaps matching TRBD1 (5 bases). Trimming left V 5 bases short and J 0 bases short, with 9 bases between. Germline V gives CDR1 SGHTA, CDR2 FQGNSA. CDR3 length: 14 residues. CDR3 loop: CASSTDRSTDTQYF. The CDR3 DNA is TGTGCCAGCAGCACCGACAGAAGCACAGATACGCAGTATTTT.

In this sample, this clone turned up a few times. This sequence joins TRBV11-2 and TRBJ1-1, with D hard to call. Per germline, CDR1 SGHAT and CDR2 FQNNGV. With 1 base removed from V and 7 bases from J, the gap between germline ends came to 4 bases. The CDR3 spans 11 residues. In nucleotides, the CDR3 is TGTGCCAGCAGCTTAGGGCTTGAAGCTTTCTTT. This encodes CASSLGLEAFF.

The CDR3 spells CATERTRGLRGYTF. The DNA for the CDR3 is TGTGCCACCGAACGAACCCGGGGACTACGGGGCTACACCTTC. J is TRBJ1-2 and V is TRBV6-1; possibly TRBD1 for D (5 bases). CDR1 is MNHNS, CDR2 SASEGT, per germline. Trimming removed 10 bases at V and 8 bases at J, with 23 bases between. The CDR3 contains 14 residues.

The V call is TRBV19, the J call TRBJ1-2; 7 bases fit TRBD1. With 5 bases clipped from V and 8 bases from J, the junction kept 8 bases outside the gene matches. This CDR3 contains 13 residues. CDR1 is LNHDA, CDR2 SQIVND, per germline (reference sequence). CDR3 sequence reads: CASSRSGTVGYTF. In DNA, the CDR3 is TGTGCCAGTAGTCGTTCCGGGACAGTCGGCTACACCTTC.

This clone was recorded only once. Other DNA sequences in the sample encode the same CDR3. The chain joins TRBV27 to TRBJ2-2; unclear D gene. The germline V gene encodes CDR1 MNHEY and CDR2 SMNVEV (reference sequence). The germline V and J ends were trimmed by 5 bases and 4 bases, with 8 bases remaining between them. The CDR3 consists of 13 residues. Written as DNA, the CDR3 is TGTGCCAGCAGTCTCCTCGGCACCGGGGAGCTGTTTTTT. Encoded protein: CASSLLGTGELFF.

The chain couples TRBV5-1 to TRBJ2-7; D may be TRBD2 (6 bases). CDR1 and CDR2 from the germline V gene are SGHRS and YFSETQ. Trimming pared 4 bases from V and 0 bases from J, leaving 8 bases between. The length of the CDR3 is 13 residues. In nucleotides, the CDR3 is TGCGCCAGCAGCGGCGGGGCCTCCTACGAGCAGTACTTC. It yields the protein CASSGGASYEQYF. The whole variable domain, remainder taken from reference TRBV5-1 and TRBJ2-7, is KAGVTQTPRYLIKTRGQQVTLSCSPISGHRSVSWYQQTPGQGLQFLFEYFSETQRNKGNFPGRFSGRQFSNSRSEMNVSTLELGDSALYLCASSGGASYEQYFGPGTRLTVT.

The chain has TRBV2 and TRBJ1-5; 7 positions agree with TRBD1. The ends lost 6 bases at V and 6 bases at J; junction bases unmatched: 8. This CDR3 contains 14 residues. CDR1 is SNHLY and CDR2 is FYNNEI in the germline V gene. CDR3 DNA sequence: TGTGCCAGCAGCAATACAGGGGTGGGTCAGCCCCAGCATTTT. Translating it yields CASSNTGVGQPQHF.

This chain joins TRBV6-5 and TRBJ2-3; tentatively, D is TRBD2 (5 bases). Trimming removed 6 bases from V and 4 bases from J, with 5 bases in between. CDR1 and CDR2 (germline): MNHEY, SVGAGI. This CDR3 contains 11 residues. In DNA form, the CDR3 reads TGTGCCAGCAGGAGGGCAGATACGCAGTATTTT. Translating it yields CASRRADTQYF.

This CDR3 is CASSRLAGEYEQYF. DNA for the CDR3: TGCGCCAGCAGCCGGCTAGCGGGGGAATACGAGCAGTACTTC. The chain carries TRBV4-3 and TRBJ2-7, with 10 bases lining up with TRBD2. J was trimmed by 4 bases and V by 4 bases; bases with no gene match: 4. This CDR3 contains 14 residues. Germline loops: CDR1 LGHNA, CDR2 YSLEER.

This clone was seen a few times. The genes are TRBV20-1 and TRBJ1-2, with no clear D. This CDR3 has 11 residues. The V gene's germline CDR1 is DFQATT and CDR2 SNEGSKA (reference sequence). The V gene lost 3 bases and the J gene lost 8 bases, with 10 bases spanning the gap. The CDR3 spells CSASPVVGYTF. The CDR3 nucleotides are TGCAGTGCTAGTCCAGTCGTGGGCTACACCTTC.